This entry is about one T cell receptor (beta chain). The germline V gene has CDR1 ENHRY and CDR2 SYGVKD. The CDR3 is made up of 16 amino acids. J gave up 0 bases and V 4 bases, and 3 bases lay outside the gene matches. The record originates from a study of early stage breast cancer tumors. The repertoire was sequenced with immunoSEQ multiplex PCR; TCRdb's copy has only in-frame clones and lacks some. The table has some 36,000 clones, less than 80% seen once. This chain links TRBV10-3 with TRBJ1-6; 7 bases agree with TRBD1. Sequencing was done on a sample of blood. The receptor was isolated from a person in their sixties or seventies with breast cancer. The CDR3 reads CAISVTGDSYNSPLHF. The DNA for the CDR3 is TGTGCCATCAGTGTTACAGGGGACTCCTATAATTCACCCCTCCACTTT.